This entry concerns a single T cell receptor (beta chain). This specimen belongs to a study of blood T cell repertoires in COVID-19. The protocol was immunoSEQ multiplex PCR, while the TCRdb copy is restricted to in-frame clones and leaves out a portion. The sample consists of approximately 76,000 clones, roughly 83% of them appearing once. The CDR3 sequence is 15 residues long. Germline CDR1 is SGHDT and CDR2 is YYEEEE. V was pared by 1 base and J by 4 bases, with 14 bases between. The sequencing input was peripheral blood. The chain is built from TRBV5-6 and TRBJ1-2, with D unclear. The source is an older woman with acute or convalescent COVID-19. The CDR3 DNA reads TGTGCCAGCAGCTTGCAGTCGCTGGGGAGCTATGGCTACACCTTC. It is translated as CASSLQSLGSYGYTF.